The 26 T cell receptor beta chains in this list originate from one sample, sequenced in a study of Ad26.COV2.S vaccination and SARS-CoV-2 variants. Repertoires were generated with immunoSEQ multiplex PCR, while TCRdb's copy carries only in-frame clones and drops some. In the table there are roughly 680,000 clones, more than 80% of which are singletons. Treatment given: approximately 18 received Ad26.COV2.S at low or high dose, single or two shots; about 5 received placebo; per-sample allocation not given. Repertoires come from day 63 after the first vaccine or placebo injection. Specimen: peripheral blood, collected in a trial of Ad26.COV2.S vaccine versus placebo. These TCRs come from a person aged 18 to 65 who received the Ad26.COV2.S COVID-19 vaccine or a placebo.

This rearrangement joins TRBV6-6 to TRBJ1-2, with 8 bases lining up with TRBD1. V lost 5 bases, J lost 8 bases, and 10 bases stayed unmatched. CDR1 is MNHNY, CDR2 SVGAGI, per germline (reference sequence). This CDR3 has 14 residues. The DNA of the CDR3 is TGTGCCAGCAGTGAGCCGCTGACAGGGGTCGGCTACACCTTC. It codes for CASSEPLTGVGYTF.

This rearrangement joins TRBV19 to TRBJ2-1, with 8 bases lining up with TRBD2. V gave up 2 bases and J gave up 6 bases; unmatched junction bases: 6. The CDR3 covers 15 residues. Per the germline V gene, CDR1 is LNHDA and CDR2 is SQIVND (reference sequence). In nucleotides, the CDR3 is TGTGCCAGTAGTATAAGCGGGGGAGGTGTCAATGAGCAGTTCTTC. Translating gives CASSISGGGVNEQFF. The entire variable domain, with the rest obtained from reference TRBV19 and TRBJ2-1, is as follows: DGGITQSPKYLFRKEGQNVTLSCEQNLNHDAMYWYRQDPGQGLRLIYYSQIVNDFQKGDIAEGYSVSREKKESFPLTVTSAQKNPTAFYLCASSISGGGVNEQFFGPGTRLTVL.

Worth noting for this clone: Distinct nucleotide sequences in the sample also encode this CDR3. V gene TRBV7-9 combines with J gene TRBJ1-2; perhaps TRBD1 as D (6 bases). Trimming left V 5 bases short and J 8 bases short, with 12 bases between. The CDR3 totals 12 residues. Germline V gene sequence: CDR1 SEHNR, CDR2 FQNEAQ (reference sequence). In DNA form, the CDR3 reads TGTGCCAGCAGCGTACAGGGCTACGGCTACACCTTC. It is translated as CASSVQGYGYTF.

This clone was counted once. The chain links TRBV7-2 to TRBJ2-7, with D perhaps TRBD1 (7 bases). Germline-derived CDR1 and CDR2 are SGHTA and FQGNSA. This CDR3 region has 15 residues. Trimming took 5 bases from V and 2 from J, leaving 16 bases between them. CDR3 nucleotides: TGTGCCAGCAGCATCTCCAGGGGGGTAACCTACGAGCAGTACTTC. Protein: CASSISRGVTYEQYF.

The CDR3 nucleotides are TGTGCCAGCAGTGTCGTCAGTCGAGGGCAGCCCCAGCATTTT. Its protein is CASSVVSRGQPQHF. The chain has TRBV2 and TRBJ1-5; D is unresolved. The V end lost 4 bases, the J end lost 7 bases, and 14 bases lay between the germline ends. Germline V gene lookup returns CDR1 SNHLY and CDR2 FYNNEI. The CDR3 is made up of 14 amino acids.

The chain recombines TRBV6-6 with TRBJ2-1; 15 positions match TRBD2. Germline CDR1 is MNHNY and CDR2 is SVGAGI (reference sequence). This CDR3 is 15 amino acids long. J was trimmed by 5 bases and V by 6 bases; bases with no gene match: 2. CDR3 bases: TGTGCCAGCAGCGGACTAGCGGGAGGGGACAATGAGCAGTTCTTC. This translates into CASSGLAGGDNEQFF.

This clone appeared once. For the CDR3, the DNA is TGTGCCAGCACCAGAGATGAGGGGCTTTCCTACAATGAGCAGTTCTTC. Translating it yields CASTRDEGLSYNEQFF. This chain links TRBV5-4 with TRBJ2-1, with D possibly being TRBD1 or TRBD2 (5 bases each). V was trimmed by 6 bases and J by 1 base, leaving 17 bases between them. This CDR3 has 16 residues. Germline V gives CDR1 SGHNT, CDR2 YYREEE (reference sequence).

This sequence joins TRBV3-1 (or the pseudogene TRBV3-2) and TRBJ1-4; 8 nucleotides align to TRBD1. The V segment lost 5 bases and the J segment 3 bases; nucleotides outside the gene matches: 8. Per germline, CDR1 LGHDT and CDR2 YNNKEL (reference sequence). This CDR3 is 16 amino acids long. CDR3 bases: TGTGCCAGCAGCTTCCGGGACAGGCGATCTAATGAAAAACTGTTTTTT. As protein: CASSFRDRRSNEKLFF.

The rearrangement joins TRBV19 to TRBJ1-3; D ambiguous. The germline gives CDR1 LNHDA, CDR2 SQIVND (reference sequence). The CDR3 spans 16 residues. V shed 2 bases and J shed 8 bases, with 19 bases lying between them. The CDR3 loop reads CASSITTRSSEDTIYF. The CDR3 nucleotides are TGTGCCAGTAGTATAACAACCCGGTCCTCGGAGGACACCATATATTTT.

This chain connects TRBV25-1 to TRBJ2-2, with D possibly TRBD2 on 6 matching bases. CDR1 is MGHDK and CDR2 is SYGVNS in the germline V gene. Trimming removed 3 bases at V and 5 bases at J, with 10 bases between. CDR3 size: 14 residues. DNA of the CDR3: TGTGCCAGCAGTGACCCTAGCGCTACCGGGGAGCTGTTTTTT. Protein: CASSDPSATGELFF.

CDR3 nucleotide sequence: TGTGCCAGCGGAACTAGCGGGGTCTCCTACGAGCAGTACTTC. It translates to CASGTSGVSYEQYF. This rearrangement joins TRBV7-2 to TRBJ2-7; 10 positions match TRBD2. The junction had 4 bases not matched to a gene; V was cut back by 8 bases and J by 0 bases. This CDR3 is 14 amino acids long. Germline lookup yields CDR1 SGHTA and CDR2 FQGNSA.

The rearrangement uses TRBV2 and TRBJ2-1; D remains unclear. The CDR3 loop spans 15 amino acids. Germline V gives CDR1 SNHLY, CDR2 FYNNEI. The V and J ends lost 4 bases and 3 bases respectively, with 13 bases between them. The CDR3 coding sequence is TGTGCCAGCAGTGTGGACGGATTAAACTACAATGAGCAGTTCTTC. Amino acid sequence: CASSVDGLNYNEQFF. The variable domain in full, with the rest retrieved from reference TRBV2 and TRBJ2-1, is EPEVTQTPSHQVTQMGQEVILRCVPISNHLYFYWYRQILGQKVEFLVSFYNNEISEKSEIFDDQFSVERPDGSNFTLKIRSTKLEDSAMYFCASSVDGLNYNEQFFGPGTRLTVL.

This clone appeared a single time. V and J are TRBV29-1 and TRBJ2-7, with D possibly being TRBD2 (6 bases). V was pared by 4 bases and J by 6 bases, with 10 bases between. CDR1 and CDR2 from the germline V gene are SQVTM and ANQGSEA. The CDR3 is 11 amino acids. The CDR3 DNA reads TGCAGCGTTGGGAGGGGTGGCGAGCAGTACTTC. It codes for CSVGRGGEQYF.

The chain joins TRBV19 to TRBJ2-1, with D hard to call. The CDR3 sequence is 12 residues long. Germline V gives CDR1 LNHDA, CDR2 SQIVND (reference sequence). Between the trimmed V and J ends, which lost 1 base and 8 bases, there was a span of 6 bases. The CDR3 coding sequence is TGTGCCAGTAGTATAGGGGCGTATGAGCAGTTCTTC. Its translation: CASSIGAYEQFF.

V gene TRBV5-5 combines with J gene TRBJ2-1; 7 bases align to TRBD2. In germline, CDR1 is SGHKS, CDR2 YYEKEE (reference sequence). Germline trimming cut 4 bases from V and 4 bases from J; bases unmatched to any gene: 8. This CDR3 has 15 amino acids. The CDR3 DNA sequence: TGTGCCAGCAGCCCCTCTAGCGGCCTATACAATGAGCAGTTCTTC. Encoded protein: CASSPSSGLYNEQFF.

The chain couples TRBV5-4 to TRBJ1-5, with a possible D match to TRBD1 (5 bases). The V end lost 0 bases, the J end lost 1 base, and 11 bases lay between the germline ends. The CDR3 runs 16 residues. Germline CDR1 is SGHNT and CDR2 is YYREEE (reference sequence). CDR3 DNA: TGTGCCAGCAGCTTGGACGGACAATTCAGCAATCAGCCCCAGCATTTT. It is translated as CASSLDGQFSNQPQHF. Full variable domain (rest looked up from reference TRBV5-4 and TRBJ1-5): ETGVTQSPTHLIKTRGQQVTLRCSSQSGHNTVSWYQQALGQGPQFIFQYYREEENGRGNFPPRFSGLQFPNYSSELNVNALELDDSALYLCASSLDGQFSNQPQHFGDGTRLSIL.

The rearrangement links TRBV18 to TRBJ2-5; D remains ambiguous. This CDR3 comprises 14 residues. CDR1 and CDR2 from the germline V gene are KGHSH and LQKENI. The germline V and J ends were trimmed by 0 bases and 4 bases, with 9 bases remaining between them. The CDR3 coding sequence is TGTGCCAGCTCACCACCGAGCCAGGTAGAGACCCAGTACTTC. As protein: CASSPPSQVETQYF.

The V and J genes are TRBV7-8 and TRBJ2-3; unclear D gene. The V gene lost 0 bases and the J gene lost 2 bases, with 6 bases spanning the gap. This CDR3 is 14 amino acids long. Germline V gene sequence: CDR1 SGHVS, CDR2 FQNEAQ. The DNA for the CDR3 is TGTGCCAGCAGCTTAGCCACTAACACAGATACGCAGTATTTT. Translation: CASSLATNTDTQYF.

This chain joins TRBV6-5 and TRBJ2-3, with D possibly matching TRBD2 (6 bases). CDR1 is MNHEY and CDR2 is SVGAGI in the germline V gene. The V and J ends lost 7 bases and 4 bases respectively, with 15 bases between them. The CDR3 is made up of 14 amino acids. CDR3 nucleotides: TGTGCCAGCACCCGGGACCGCGGGGCAGATACGCAGTATTTT. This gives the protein CASTRDRGADTQYF.

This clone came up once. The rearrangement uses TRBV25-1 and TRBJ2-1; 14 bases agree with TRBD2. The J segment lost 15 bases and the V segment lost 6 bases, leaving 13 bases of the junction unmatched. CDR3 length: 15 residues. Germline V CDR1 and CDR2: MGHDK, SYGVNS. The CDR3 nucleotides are TGTGCCAGCAGCCAACCGGGACTAGCGGGGGAGCGCCCGTTCTTC. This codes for CASSQPGLAGERPFF.

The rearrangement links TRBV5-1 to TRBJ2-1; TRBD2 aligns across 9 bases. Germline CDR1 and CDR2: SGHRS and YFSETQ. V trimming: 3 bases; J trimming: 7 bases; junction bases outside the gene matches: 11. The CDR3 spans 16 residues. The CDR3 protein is CASSWEGGLARNEQFF. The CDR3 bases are TGCGCCAGCAGCTGGGAGGGGGGACTAGCAAGAAATGAGCAGTTCTTC.

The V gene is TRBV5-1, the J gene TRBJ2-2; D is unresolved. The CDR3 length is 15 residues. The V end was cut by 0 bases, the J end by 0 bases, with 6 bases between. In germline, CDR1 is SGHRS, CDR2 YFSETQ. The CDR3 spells CASSLETANTGELFF. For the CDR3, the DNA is TGCGCCAGCAGCTTGGAGACTGCGAACACCGGGGAGCTGTTTTTT.

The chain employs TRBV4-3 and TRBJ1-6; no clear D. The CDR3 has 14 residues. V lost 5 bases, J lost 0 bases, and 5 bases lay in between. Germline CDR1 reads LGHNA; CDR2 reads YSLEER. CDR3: CASSMGSYNSPLHF. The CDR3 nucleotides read TGCGCCAGCAGCATGGGCTCCTATAATTCACCCCTCCACTTT.

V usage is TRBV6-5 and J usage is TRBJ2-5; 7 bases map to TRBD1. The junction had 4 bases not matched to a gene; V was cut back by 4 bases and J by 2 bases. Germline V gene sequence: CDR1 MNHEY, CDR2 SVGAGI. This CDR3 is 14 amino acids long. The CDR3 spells CASSSDRDQETQYF. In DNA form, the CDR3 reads TGTGCCAGCAGTTCCGACAGGGATCAAGAGACCCAGTACTTC.

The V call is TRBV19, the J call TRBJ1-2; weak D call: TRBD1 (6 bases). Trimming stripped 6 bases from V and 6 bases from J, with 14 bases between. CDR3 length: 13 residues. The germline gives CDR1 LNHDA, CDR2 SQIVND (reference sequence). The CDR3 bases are TGTGCCAGTAGCACAGGACAGCGGCATGGCTACACCTTC. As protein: CASSTGQRHGYTF.

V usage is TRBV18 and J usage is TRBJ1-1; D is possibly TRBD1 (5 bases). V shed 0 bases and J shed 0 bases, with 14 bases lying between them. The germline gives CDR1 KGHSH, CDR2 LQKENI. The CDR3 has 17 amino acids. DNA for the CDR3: TGTGCCAGCTCACCACCGAAAGGGGCGAATATGAACACTGAAGCTTTCTTT. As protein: CASSPPKGANMNTEAFF.